These 6 T cell receptor beta chains came from one sample sequenced in a study of T-cell memory formation after mild COVID-19. A single record per CDR3 protein comes from TCRdb applying MiXCR to the 5' RACE reads. This table has under 300,000 distinct CDR3 sequences, roughly a tenth appearing once. Sequenced material: PBMCs or a T cell subset sorted from them (not recorded which). The receptors derive from a man between 18 and 29 years old who had mild COVID-19 (a few samples of this study predate the infection). Cell type and time point are not known.

The sample holds a few counts of this clonotype. V usage is TRBV7-6 and J usage is TRBJ2-2, with TRBD2 as a possible D gene (6 bases). The CDR3 totals 17 residues. The V end lost 3 bases, the J end lost 4 bases, and 18 bases lay between the germline ends. Germline loops: CDR1 SGHVS, CDR2 FNYEAQ. The CDR3 region has the DNA TGTGCCAGCAGCTTCGGGGGAGAAGGGTCAGGCACCGGGGAGCTGTTTTTT. The encoded protein is CASSFGGEGSGTGELFF.

This clonotype showed up just a few times. The chain employs TRBV7-2 and TRBJ1-2; 9 bases match TRBD1. With 5 bases clipped from V and 8 bases from J, the junction kept 6 bases outside the gene matches. The CDR3 has 13 residues. Germline values: CDR1 SGHTA, CDR2 FQGNSA. Here the CDR3 DNA reads TGTGCCAGCAGCCGGGGACAGGGAAGGGGCTACACCTTC. As protein: CASSRGQGRGYTF.

The gene calls are TRBV6-5 and TRBJ1-3; tentatively, D is TRBD1 (5 bases). V shed 5 bases and J shed 7 bases, with 21 bases lying between them. The CDR3 runs to 16 residues. Germline V gene sequence: CDR1 MNHEY, CDR2 SVGAGI. This CDR3 reads CASSPPSGPEGNTIYF. The CDR3 DNA is TGTGCCAGCAGTCCACCCTCGGGGCCAGAAGGGAACACCATATATTTT.

In this sample, this clonotype turned up a few times. The genes are TRBV10-3 and TRBJ2-3; 11 bases map to TRBD2. V shed 6 bases and J 3 bases; nucleotides not matched to a gene: 2. Germline CDR1 is ENHRY and CDR2 is SYGVKD. The CDR3 contains 14 residues. CDR3 region: CAISLAGGTDTQYF. The CDR3 nucleotides read TGTGCCATCAGCCTAGCGGGGGGAACAGATACGCAGTATTTT.

The V call is TRBV11-2, the J call TRBJ2-5; D uncertain. The CDR3 has 15 residues. Trimming removed 4 bases at V and 5 bases at J, with 17 bases between. Germline V gene data show CDR1 as SGHAT and CDR2 as FQNNGV. CDR3 amino acids: CASSYEAAPRETQYF. DNA for the CDR3: TGTGCCAGCAGCTACGAGGCAGCCCCCCGGGAGACCCAGTACTTC.

This clonotype was observed a few times. This chain connects TRBV20-1 to TRBJ2-2, with D unclear. V was shortened by 1 base and J by 2 bases, with 11 bases between the two germline ends. The V gene's germline CDR1 is DFQATT and CDR2 SNEGSKA (reference sequence). CDR3 size: 15 residues. CDR3 coding DNA: TGCAGTGCTAGAGTGGCTAGTATCAACACCGGGGAGCTGTTTTTT. Protein: CSARVASINTGELFF.